One sample yielded the 30 T cell receptor beta chains listed below, sequenced in a study of PD-1 blockade in classical Hodgkin lymphoma. Sequenced by immunoSEQ multiplex PCR; TCRdb stores in-frame clones only, minus some. The sample yields 4,000 to 6,000 clones, less than 70% seen once. Time point specified: cycle 4 day 1 (C4D1), after about 6 weeks of nivolumab. Each and every patient relapsed after autologous stem cell transplantation, and patients got differing brentuximab vedotin exposure. Isolated CD8+ T cells were derived from thawed PBMCs through magnetic negative selection. The material was CD8+ T cells from blood, obtained before the fourth cycle of nivolumab. Source of these receptors: a human donor with classical Hodgkin lymphoma.

CDR3 protein: CSVRGATGPNTEAFF. The CDR3 DNA is TGCAGCGTACGCGGGGCCACAGGTCCAAACACTGAAGCTTTCTTT. This sequence joins TRBV29-1 and TRBJ1-1; tentatively, D is TRBD1 (5 bases). The CDR3 covers 15 residues. Trimming stripped 6 bases from V and 2 bases from J, with 19 bases between. The germline V gene has CDR1 SQVTM and CDR2 ANQGSEA.

Judged by abundance, this clone is large. The chain joins TRBV6-1 to TRBJ2-7, with D unclear. Trimming left V 0 bases short and J 1 base short, with 13 bases between. CDR3 size: 16 residues. Germline V CDR1 and CDR2: MNHNS, SASEGT. The chain's CDR3 is CASSEATSWQSYEQYF. In nucleotides, the CDR3 is TGTGCCAGCAGTGAAGCGACTTCCTGGCAGTCCTACGAGCAGTACTTC.

This clone came up once. The chain joins TRBV28 to TRBJ1-3, with D unclear. V gave up 3 bases and J gave up 6 bases, with 9 bases separating them. CDR1 is MDHEN and CDR2 is SYDVKM in the germline V gene. This CDR3 is 13 amino acids long. The CDR3 loop is CASSFPTSNTIYF. DNA for the CDR3: TGTGCCAGCAGTTTTCCCACGTCAAACACCATATATTTT.

The chain couples TRBV30 to TRBJ2-7; 10 bases align to TRBD2. The germline CDR1 and CDR2 sequences are GTSNPN and SVGIG (reference sequence). This CDR3 has 14 amino acids. V gave up 3 bases and J gave up 5 bases; unmatched junction bases: 7. DNA of the CDR3: TGTGCCTGGAGCAGGCTAGCGGGAGTCGACGAGCAGTACTTC. Encoded protein: CAWSRLAGVDEQYF. The full variable domain, its missing parts supplied by reference TRBV30 and TRBJ2-7, is SQTIHQWPATLVQPVGSPLSLECTVEGTSNPNLYWYRQAAGRGLQLLFYSVGIGQISSEVPQNLSASRPQDRQFILSSKKLLLSDSGFYLCAWSRLAGVDEQYFGPGTRLTVT.

The chain combines TRBV4-1 with TRBJ2-3, with 7 bases aligning to TRBD2. Trimming took 1 base from V and 5 from J; bases not matched to a gene: 6. Germline values: CDR1 MGHRA, CDR2 YSYEKL. The CDR3 extends over 15 amino acids. CDR3 sequence (DNA): TGCGCCAGCAGCCAAGGAACGGGAGGTCGAGATACGCAGTATTTT. Residues: CASSQGTGGRDTQYF.

The genes are TRBV27 and TRBJ1-6, with 9 positions matching TRBD1. The CDR3 sequence is 15 residues long. CDR1 is MNHEY and CDR2 is SMNVEV in the germline V gene (reference sequence). The junction had 11 bases not matched to a gene; V was cut back by 7 bases and J by 10 bases. This CDR3 is CASTLSGTGNSPLHF. The CDR3 DNA reads TGTGCCAGCACCCTCTCAGGGACAGGGAACTCACCCCTCCACTTT.

This clone came up a few times. The chain is built from TRBV2 and TRBJ2-1; the match to TRBD2 covers 9 bases. The V gene's germline CDR1 is SNHLY and CDR2 FYNNEI. There are 15 residues in the CDR3. The V segment lost 6 bases and the J segment 4 bases; nucleotides outside the gene matches: 7. CDR3 sequence (DNA): TGTGCCAGCAGCATACAGGGACTAGCATACAATGAGCAGTTCTTC. This translates into CASSIQGLAYNEQFF. Using reference TRBV2 and TRBJ2-1 for the parts outside the CDR3, the full variable domain is EPEVTQTPSHQVTQMGQEVILRCVPISNHLYFYWYRQILGQKVEFLVSFYNNEISEKSEIFDDQFSVERPDGSNFTLKIRSTKLEDSAMYFCASSIQGLAYNEQFFGPGTRLTVL.

In DNA form, the CDR3 reads TGTGCCAGCAGTGTGGACTCGCCGGGCGAAAAACTGTTTTTT. Translated: CASSVDSPGEKLFF. The chain carries TRBV6-5 and TRBJ1-4; D is unresolved. Trimming took off 5 bases at V and 8 bases at J, with 15 bases between the two ends. Germline CDR1 MNHEY, CDR2 SVGAGI. The CDR3 sequence is 14 residues long.

The chain carries TRBV7-9 and TRBJ2-2, with TRBD1 matching over 8 bases. The CDR3 is 14 amino acids. The J segment lost 8 bases and the V segment lost 3 bases, leaving 5 bases of the junction unmatched. Germline V gene data show CDR1 as SEHNR and CDR2 as FQNEAQ (reference sequence). As DNA, the CDR3 is TGTGCCAGCAGCTTCCAGGGGGCTAGTGGGGAGCTGTTTTTT. Translating gives CASSFQGASGELFF.

Remarks on this clone: The germline gene is not matched at one end of the junction; a read error may be the cause. The sample contains more than one DNA sequence encoding this CDR3. The chain couples TRBV4-1 to TRBJ1-1; tentative D call: TRBD1 (5 bases). This CDR3 region has 12 residues. Germline V CDR1 and CDR2: MGHRA, YSYEKL. The DNA for the CDR3 is TGCGCCAGCAGCTGGGGGAACACTGAGGCTTTCTTT. Encoded protein: CASSWGNTEAFF.

This clone appeared a few times. This chain uses TRBV5-1 with TRBJ1-1; 8 bases match TRBD1. In germline, CDR1 is SGHRS, CDR2 YFSETQ. The CDR3 spans 14 residues. V was clipped by 4 bases and J by 4 bases; unmatched bases: 6. This chain's CDR3 is CASSTSGGSTEAFF. In DNA form, the CDR3 reads TGCGCCAGCAGCACCTCAGGGGGCAGCACTGAAGCTTTCTTT.

This clone was observed a few times. The CDR3 region is CASSLTGGNQPQHF. The CDR3 DNA reads as TGTGCCAGCAGCCTGACAGGGGGCAATCAGCCCCAGCATTTT. V is TRBV5-4 and J is TRBJ1-5, with TRBD1 matching 8 bases. The CDR3 runs 14 residues. The J segment lost 2 bases and the V segment lost 4 bases, leaving 2 bases of the junction unmatched. Germline loops: CDR1 SGHNT, CDR2 YYREEE (reference sequence).

This clone appeared a single time. V and J are TRBV13 and TRBJ2-2; 7 bases agree with TRBD1. V shed 5 bases, J shed 4 bases, and the junction held 10 bases outside the gene matches. This CDR3 is built from 16 residues. CDR1 and CDR2 from the germline V gene are PRHDT and FYEKMQ (reference sequence). The CDR3 loop is CASSPIGGAGTGELFF. CDR3 DNA: TGTGCCAGCAGCCCGATAGGGGGCGCTGGCACCGGGGAGCTGTTTTTT.

The rearrangement joins TRBV4-1 to TRBJ1-4; D uncertain. V was trimmed by 0 bases and J by 8 bases, leaving 16 bases between them. Germline-derived CDR1 and CDR2 are MGHRA and YSYEKL. This CDR3 spans 16 amino acids. CDR3 sequence reads: CASSQEGGFEEEKLFF. CDR3 in DNA: TGCGCCAGCAGCCAAGAAGGTGGGTTTGAGGAGGAAAAACTGTTTTTT.

This clone occurred a few times. V and J are TRBV29-1 and TRBJ1-3; 8 nucleotides align to TRBD1. CDR3 length equals 12 residues. Trimming took 7 bases from V and 3 from J; bases not matched to a gene: 2. Germline loops: CDR1 SQVTM, CDR2 ANQGSEA. CDR3 nucleotides: TGCAGCGCACAGGGGGATGGAAACACCATATATTTT. Its translation is CSAQGDGNTIYF. Full variable domain (rest looked up from reference TRBV29-1 and TRBJ1-3): SAVISQKPSRDICQRGTSLTIQCQVDSQVTMMFWYRQQPGQSLTLIATANQGSEATYESGFVIDKFPISRPNLTFSTLTVSNMSPEDSSIYLCSAQGDGNTIYFGEGSWLTVV.

The chain uses TRBV7-8 and TRBJ2-1; 9 nucleotides line up with TRBD2. This CDR3 spans 16 amino acids. V lost 5 bases and J lost 0; bases outside the gene matches: 5. Germline CDR1 SGHVS, CDR2 FQNEAQ. This CDR3 reads CASSSSGRSSYNEQFF. CDR3 coding DNA: TGTGCCAGCAGCAGCAGCGGGAGGAGCTCCTACAATGAGCAGTTCTTC.

This clone was recorded only once. The chain employs TRBV27 and TRBJ1-4, with unresolved D. Trimming removed 4 bases at V and 8 bases at J, with 14 bases between. The CDR3 is made up of 14 amino acids. From germline, CDR1 is MNHEY and CDR2 SMNVEV (reference sequence). The CDR3 nucleotides read TGTGCCAGCAGTTACCGGATCTCTGGGGAAAAACTGTTTTTT. Translation gives CASSYRISGEKLFF. Drawing the rest from reference TRBV27 and TRBJ1-4, the complete variable domain is EAQVTQNPRYLITVTGKKLTVTCSQNMNHEYMSWYRQDPGLGLRQIYYSMNVEVTDKGDVPEGYKVSRKEKRNFPLILESPSPNQTSLYFCASSYRISGEKLFFGSGTQLSVL.

The chain has TRBV7-9 and TRBJ1-1, with D possibly being TRBD1 (6 bases). The CDR3 sequence is 16 residues long. The germline V gene encodes CDR1 SEHNR and CDR2 FQNEAQ (reference sequence). V was trimmed by 7 bases and J by 3 bases, leaving 21 bases between them. The DNA of the CDR3 is TGTGCCAGCATATCAGGGACAAACTTCGGGGACACTGAAGCTTTCTTT. This encodes CASISGTNFGDTEAFF.

This clone ranks as medium-sized. V usage is TRBV30 and J usage is TRBJ1-2; D is unclear. Trimming pared 5 bases from V and 3 bases from J, leaving 22 bases between. The CDR3 has 16 amino acids. Germline CDR1 is GTSNPN and CDR2 is SVGIG (reference sequence). The CDR3 DNA sequence: TGTGCCTGGGCCCCCGGGCTCCAACTCTGGGACTATGGCTACACCTTC. Protein: CAWAPGLQLWDYGYTF. The variable domain in full, with the rest retrieved from reference TRBV30 and TRBJ1-2, is SQTIHQWPATLVQPVGSPLSLECTVEGTSNPNLYWYRQAAGRGLQLLFYSVGIGQISSEVPQNLSASRPQDRQFILSSKKLLLSDSGFYLCAWAPGLQLWDYGYTFGSGTRLTVV.

V and J are TRBV27 and TRBJ2-7; 9 nucleotides align to TRBD2. This CDR3 has 17 amino acids. Germline V lookup: CDR1 MNHEY, CDR2 SMNVEV (reference sequence). V shed 4 bases and J 0 bases; nucleotides not matched to a gene: 10. The CDR3 sequence: CASSSNTYSGSSYEQYF. The CDR3 DNA sequence: TGTGCCAGCAGTTCCAATACCTATAGCGGGAGCTCCTACGAGCAGTACTTC.

This clone came up once. The rearrangement links TRBV7-6 to TRBJ2-3; 9 positions agree with TRBD2. V was clipped by 6 bases and J by 2 bases; unmatched bases: 12. The germline V gene encodes CDR1 SGHVS and CDR2 FNYEAQ. CDR3 length equals 17 residues. The CDR3 bases are TGTGCCAGCAGTTCACTTAGCGGGAGAGCCTACACAGATACGCAGTATTTT. Translating it yields CASSSLSGRAYTDTQYF.

J is TRBJ1-1 and V is TRBV13, with unresolved D. Trimming pared 1 base from V and 7 bases from J, leaving 7 bases between. The CDR3 consists of 12 residues. CDR1 is PRHDT and CDR2 is FYEKMQ in the germline V gene (reference sequence). In DNA, the CDR3 is TGTGCCAGCAGCTTAGCGGCCCTTGAAGCTTTCTTT. Encoded protein: CASSLAALEAFF.

The chain uses TRBV7-8 and TRBJ1-5, with D tentatively TRBD1 (5 bases). CDR3 length equals 18 residues. Trimming shortened V by 0 bases and J by 0 bases, and 15 bases separated the two germline ends. Germline V CDR1 and CDR2: SGHVS, FQNEAQ. In DNA form, the CDR3 reads TGTGCCAGCAGCTTAGCAGGGCACGGGACCTATAGCAATCAGCCCCAGCATTTT. Its protein product is CASSLAGHGTYSNQPQHF.

Here the CDR3 reads CASSLDSPWDTQYF. In DNA form, the CDR3 reads TGTGCCAGCAGCTTGGACTCACCCTGGGATACGCAGTATTTT. The V and J genes are TRBV13 and TRBJ2-3, with D tentatively TRBD2 (5 bases). CDR3 length: 14 residues. The germline V and J ends were trimmed by 3 bases and 6 bases, with 13 bases remaining between them. Germline CDR1 and CDR2: PRHDT and FYEKMQ (reference sequence). The full variable domain, its missing parts supplied by reference TRBV13 and TRBJ2-3, is AAGVIQSPRHLIKEKRETATLKCYPIPRHDTVYWYQQGPGQDPQFLISFYEKMQSDKGSIPDRFSAQQFSDYHSELNMSSLELGDSALYFCASSLDSPWDTQYFGPGTRLTVL.

This chain's CDR3 is CASGRATGNTIYF. The CDR3 DNA reads as TGTGCCAGCGGTAGGGCTACGGGAAACACCATATATTTT. The V and J genes are TRBV28 and TRBJ1-3; D is undetermined. Trimming stripped 8 bases from V and 4 bases from J, with 12 bases between. Germline assignment: CDR1 MDHEN and CDR2 SYDVKM. This CDR3 contains 13 residues.

V is TRBV10-2 and J is TRBJ2-7; D remains unclear. Germline values: CDR1 WSHSY, CDR2 SAAADI. Trimming pared 2 bases from V and 6 bases from J, leaving 17 bases between. This CDR3 has 15 residues. CDR3: CASSEPPTGFSEQYF. The CDR3 coding sequence is TGCGCCAGCAGTGAGCCGCCGACGGGTTTCTCCGAGCAGTACTTC.

Written as DNA, the CDR3 is TGTGCCAGCAGCTTTGCGGGTTACGAGACCCAGTACTTC. Translation: CASSFAGYETQYF. The chain couples TRBV11-2 to TRBJ2-5; TRBD2 might be the D (5 bases). Germline CDR1 and CDR2: SGHAT and FQNNGV. The CDR3 contains 13 residues. The ends were cut back, 3 bases at V and 5 bases at J, with 10 bases in the middle.

V and J are TRBV27 and TRBJ2-1; TRBD2 aligns across 9 bases. Germline CDR1 and CDR2: MNHEY and SMNVEV (reference sequence). The CDR3 loop spans 15 amino acids. J was trimmed by 4 bases and V by 6 bases; bases with no gene match: 7. CDR3: CASSIQGLAYNEQFF. In DNA, the CDR3 is TGTGCCAGCAGCATACAGGGACTAGCATACAATGAGCAGTTCTTC.

This clone was counted a few times. The rearrangement links TRBV19 to TRBJ1-2; the D gene is possibly TRBD1 (6 bases). The CDR3 is made up of 18 amino acids. Trimming took off 4 bases at V and 2 bases at J, with 23 bases between the two ends. Germline CDR1 LNHDA, CDR2 SQIVND (reference sequence). Here the CDR3 reads CASSTEDRSLKENYGYTF. The CDR3 coding sequence is TGTGCCAGTAGTACCGAGGACAGATCGCTGAAGGAGAACTATGGCTACACCTTC.

V usage is TRBV9 and J usage is TRBJ1-3, with D unresolved. The CDR3 extends over 11 amino acids. Per germline, CDR1 SGDLS and CDR2 YYNGEE. Trimming left V 8 bases short and J 4 bases short, with 7 bases between. In DNA form, the CDR3 reads TGTGCCAGTGGGTCCGGAAACACCATATATTTT. Protein: CASGSGNTIYF.